These 21 T cell receptor beta chains were all obtained from the same sample, sequenced in a study of blood T cells in healthy people across ages. Primers used in a second PCR of about 7 to 11 cycles were a sample-barcoded 5' primer and a J-beta primer mix. From the 5' RACE reads, TCRdb called clonotypes with MiXCR, one entry per CDR3 protein. The data show about 830,000 distinct CDR3 sequences, with 58% seen just once and 20% to 25% held by the top ten. The sequenced sample was blood. These receptor sequences come from a man aged 25 to 40 in good health.

The V and J genes are TRBV5-1 and TRBJ1-3; no definite D call. Trimming pared 2 bases from V and 0 bases from J, leaving 9 bases between. The CDR3 is 15 amino acids. Germline V gene data show CDR1 as SGHRS and CDR2 as YFSETQ. DNA of the CDR3: TGCGCCAGCAGCTTTAAACCCGCCTCTGGAAACACCATATATTTT. Translated: CASSFKPASGNTIYF.

V is TRBV30 and J is TRBJ2-1, with D unresolved. From germline, CDR1 is GTSNPN and CDR2 SVGIG (reference sequence). The CDR3 runs to 11 residues. V lost 2 bases, J lost 8 bases, and 7 bases lay in between. In nucleotides, the CDR3 is TGTGCCTGGAGTCAAAACCATGAGCAGTTCTTC. This encodes CAWSQNHEQFF.

V gene TRBV5-6 combines with J gene TRBJ2-7; no definite D call. Trimming shortened V by 7 bases and J by 1 base, and 12 bases separated the two germline ends. The CDR3 consists of 13 residues. Germline V gene sequence: CDR1 SGHDT, CDR2 YYEEEE. The CDR3 region has the DNA TGTGCCAGCTCCGGTCTAGAATCCTACGAGCAGTACTTC. It yields the protein CASSGLESYEQYF. The full variable domain, completed using reference TRBV5-6 and TRBJ2-7, is DAGVTQSPTHLIKTRGQQVTLRCSPKSGHDTVSWYQQALGQGPQFIFQYYEEEERQRGNFPDRFSGHQFPNYSSELNVNALLLGDSALYLCASSGLESYEQYFGPGTRLTVT.

This clonotype has just a few counts. V is TRBV2 and J is TRBJ2-3, with D perhaps TRBD2 (5 bases). The CDR3 has 13 amino acids. Germline V gives CDR1 SNHLY, CDR2 FYNNEI. Deletions cut 7 bases from V and 4 bases from J, with 12 bases between. DNA of the CDR3: TGTGCCAGCAAGGCGGAAGCGGCAGATACGCAGTATTTT. Translation gives CASKAEAADTQYF.

There are a few counts of this clonotype. This chain connects TRBV18 to TRBJ2-5; possibly TRBD1 for D (6 bases). Deletions cut 6 bases from V and 5 bases from J, with 16 bases between. The CDR3 sequence is 14 residues long. Germline loops: CDR1 KGHSH, CDR2 LQKENI. The CDR3 DNA reads as TGTGCCAGCTCGCAACAGGGTCCTCCGGAGACCCAGTACTTC. The encoded protein is CASSQQGPPETQYF.

This clonotype showed up just once. J is TRBJ2-7 and V is TRBV20-1; D gene unclear. CDR1 and CDR2 from the germline V gene are DFQATT and SNEGSKA (reference sequence). Trimming cost V 5 bases and J 1 base, with 12 bases left between them. The CDR3 spans 13 residues. DNA for the CDR3: TGCAGTGCTCCCCAGATCGGGTCCTACGAGCAGTACTTC. Translated, it gives CSAPQIGSYEQYF.

The V gene is TRBV6-2 or TRBV6-3, the J gene TRBJ2-2; no clear D. The CDR3 length is 12 residues. Germline-derived CDR1 and CDR2 are MNHEY and SVGEGT. Trimming took 2 bases from V and 8 from J, leaving 6 bases between them. CDR3 DNA sequence: TGTGCCAGCAGTTACCGCCCTGGGGAGCTGTTTTTT. Amino acid sequence: CASSYRPGELFF.

The V gene is TRBV3-1, the J gene TRBJ2-7; tentative D call: TRBD2 (5 bases). The DNA end favors TRBJ2-5, so the J call may be wrong. The CDR3 consists of 15 residues. Germline V gene data show CDR1 as LGHDT and CDR2 as YNNKEL (reference sequence). CDR3 in DNA: TGTGCCAGCAGCCAAGAGGGGAGAACCAGGGAGACCCAGTACTTC. This encodes CASSQEGRTRETQYF.

In regard to this clonotype: A junction boundary mismatches the germline segment, possibly from a read error. The rearrangement links TRBV2 to TRBJ2-1, with D perhaps being TRBD1 or TRBD2 (5 bases each). CDR3 length equals 15 residues. Germline CDR1 is SNHLY and CDR2 is FYNNEI. This CDR3 is CARRLGAYTHNEQFF. The CDR3 region has the DNA TGTGCCCGCAGGCTCGGGGCCTATACCCACAATGAGCAGTTCTTC.

The genes are TRBV7-2 and TRBJ2-7; D is ambiguous. This CDR3 comprises 15 residues. Germline V CDR1 and CDR2: SGHTA, FQGNSA. V was shortened by 0 bases and J by 0 bases, with 9 bases between the two germline ends. This CDR3 reads CASSLALATSYEQYF. CDR3 DNA: TGTGCCAGCAGCTTAGCGCTCGCGACCTCCTACGAGCAGTACTTC.

The V gene is TRBV5-8, the J gene TRBJ2-1; 10 nucleotides align to TRBD2. With 7 bases clipped from V and 0 bases from J, the junction kept 4 bases outside the gene matches. The CDR3 runs to 15 residues. CDR1 SGHTS and CDR2 YDEGEE come from the germline V gene. The chain's CDR3 is CASYPSGSSYNEQFF. CDR3 nucleotide sequence: TGTGCCAGCTATCCTAGCGGGAGCTCCTACAATGAGCAGTTCTTC.

This clonotype was seen more than once but under ten times. This sequence joins TRBV29-1 and TRBJ1-2; a possible D gene is TRBD1 (5 bases). The V gene's germline CDR1 is SQVTM and CDR2 ANQGSEA. The CDR3 runs 14 residues. The ends were cut back, 0 bases at V and 5 bases at J, with 13 bases in the middle. The CDR3 DNA reads as TGCAGCGTTGAAGAGGGCGCAGGGTGGTATGGCTACACCTTC. Translated, it gives CSVEEGAGWYGYTF.

This clonotype was found a few times. The gene calls are TRBV20-1 and TRBJ2-7, with D possibly TRBD2 on 7 matching bases. CDR1 is DFQATT, CDR2 SNEGSKA, per germline (reference sequence). The V and J ends lost 5 bases and 1 base respectively, with 9 bases between them. This CDR3 has 12 amino acids. This chain's CDR3 is CSAGGASYEQYF. CDR3 nucleotides: TGCAGTGCTGGGGGGGCTTCCTACGAGCAGTACTTC.

In its sample, this clonotype was seen many times. The gene calls are TRBV7-2 and TRBJ2-7; D unresolved. CDR3 length: 11 residues. Germline CDR1 and CDR2: SGHTA and FQGNSA. Trimming took off 1 base at V and 5 bases at J, with 3 bases between the two ends. The DNA for the CDR3 is TGTGCCAGCAGCTTAGATAACGAGCAGTACTTC. Its translation: CASSLDNEQYF.

The chain is built from TRBV15 and TRBJ2-1, with 15 bases fitting TRBD2. Per germline, CDR1 LNHNV and CDR2 YYDKDF (reference sequence). This CDR3 comprises 18 residues. V was clipped by 6 bases and J by 6 bases; unmatched bases: 12. The CDR3, as DNA: TGTGCCACCAGGACGGGACTAGCGGGAGGTACAATCGTCAATGAGCAGTTCTTC. Translating it yields CATRTGLAGGTIVNEQFF.

This clonotype was counted a single time. In DNA form, the CDR3 reads TGTGCCAGCAGTTTTAAGAGCAATCAGCCCCAGCATTTT. Translated: CASSFKSNQPQHF. The rearrangement uses TRBV28 and TRBJ1-5; no clear D gene. Trimming left V 3 bases short and J 1 base short, with 4 bases between. The CDR3 is 13 amino acids. CDR1 MDHEN and CDR2 SYDVKM come from the germline V gene.

The CDR3 DNA reads as TGTGCCAGCAGCCAAGTCGGAGCGGGAGGGTGGGACTACAATGAGCAGTTCTTC. This translates into CASSQVGAGGWDYNEQFF. The chain has TRBV3-1 and TRBJ2-1; 10 bases are a match to TRBD2. The V gene's germline CDR1 is LGHDT and CDR2 YNNKEL (reference sequence). The CDR3 spans 18 residues. V was pared by 1 base and J by 3 bases, with 9 bases of the junction left unmatched.

The chain couples TRBV20-1 to TRBJ2-7, with no clear D. The CDR3 has 15 amino acids. The V gene's germline CDR1 is DFQATT and CDR2 SNEGSKA (reference sequence). The V end was cut by 3 bases, the J end by 7 bases, with 22 bases between. In DNA form, the CDR3 reads TGCAGTGCTAGCTTCGGCGGAAATGCCGTAGGAGAGCAGTACTTC. Translated, it gives CSASFGGNAVGEQYF.

J is TRBJ2-4 and V is TRBV7-2; D is possibly TRBD1 or TRBD2 (5 bases each). Matching the DNA end better, TRBJ2-7 makes the J call doubtful. The CDR3 length is 15 residues. CDR1 SGHTA and CDR2 FQGNSA come from the germline V gene. This chain's CDR3 is CASSLKTGTNNEQYF. Written as DNA, the CDR3 is TGTGCCAGCAGCTTAAAAACCGGGACCAACAACGAGCAGTACTTC.

This clonotype was observed a handful of times. The chain recombines TRBV29-1 with TRBJ2-7; no firm D call. With 7 bases removed from V and 3 bases from J, the gap between germline ends came to 10 bases. Germline V CDR1 and CDR2: SQVTM, ANQGSEA. The CDR3 runs 11 residues. CDR3 DNA: TGCAGCGGGCAGAGCAGCTACGAGCAGTACTTC. Amino acid sequence: CSGQSSYEQYF.

V usage is TRBV5-1 and J usage is TRBJ2-6, with D perhaps TRBD2 (5 bases). The CDR3 length is 15 residues. V was trimmed by 4 bases and J by 2 bases, leaving 10 bases between them. The V gene's germline CDR1 is SGHRS and CDR2 YFSETQ. The CDR3 DNA reads as TGCGCCAGCAGCCCGCAGAGGGCTGGGGCCAACGTCCTGACTTTC. Translating gives CASSPQRAGANVLTF.